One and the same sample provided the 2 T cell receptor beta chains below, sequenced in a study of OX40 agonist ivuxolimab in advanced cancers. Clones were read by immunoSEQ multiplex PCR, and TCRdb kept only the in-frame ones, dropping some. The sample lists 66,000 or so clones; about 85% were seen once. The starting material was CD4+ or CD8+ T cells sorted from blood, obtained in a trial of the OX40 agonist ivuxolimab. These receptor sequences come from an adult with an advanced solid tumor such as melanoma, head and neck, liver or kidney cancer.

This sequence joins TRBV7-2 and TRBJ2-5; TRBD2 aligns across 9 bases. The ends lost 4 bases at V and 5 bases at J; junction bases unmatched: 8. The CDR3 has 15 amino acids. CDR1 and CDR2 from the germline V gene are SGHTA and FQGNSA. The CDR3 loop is CASSSERGAWETQYF. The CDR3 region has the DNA TGTGCCAGCAGCTCGGAGCGGGGGGCGTGGGAGACCCAGTACTTC.

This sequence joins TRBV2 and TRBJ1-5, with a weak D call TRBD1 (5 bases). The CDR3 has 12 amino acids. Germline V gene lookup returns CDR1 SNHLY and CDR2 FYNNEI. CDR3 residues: CAAREDNQPQHF. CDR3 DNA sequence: TGTGCGGCCAGGGAGGACAATCAGCCCCAGCATTTT.